This T cell receptor beta chain was captured by sequencing in a study of shared clonotypes between healthy human individuals (TCRdb year 2020). Background on the whole study: A few men and a couple of women, aged 18 to 49 years, made up the cohort. For each donor, CD4 naive and CD4 memory were each given three plates, CD8 naive was given two plates, and CD8 memory was given one plate. To estimate repertoire size and how much clonotype sharing occurs between individuals, the study deeply sequenced the blood TCR repertoires of 5 or 6 healthy adults. Libraries were prepared and TCR repertoires were sequenced by different laboratories using diverse techniques, in order to increase sequencing depth and limit assay-specific biases. Leukapheresis yielded between about 0.94 and 10 billion PBMCs per donor. Beyond this particular receptor, the publication reports: When a handful of donors were compared, the shared fraction of clonotypes was about 5.5% for naive CD4, 3.5% to 4% for naive CD8, 2.3% for memory CD4, and 0.35% to 0.4% for memory CD8. Sampling was restricted to blood, and TCR repertoires in tissues likely differ from the TCR repertoires found in blood. Higher generation probabilities were observed for clonotypes shared by all four sorted-subset donors than for non-shared clonotypes. The small number of donors limited the genetic and exposure-history diversity represented. Pairwise subsampling led to the expectation that sequencing depth would affect the degree of clonotype sharing among donors. Incomplete sequencing was indicated by rarefaction of sorted-subset datasets, despite the large sequencing depth. Naive subsets generally had larger estimated clonotype richness than memory subsets did.

Using the deep immunoSEQ assay, multiplex PCR amplified TCR CDR3 regions from genomic DNA. Extracted genomic DNA from each cell subset was distributed evenly across all wells of several immunoSEQ 96-well plates, and each plate was treated as a replicate. For sorted subsets, each replicate PCR was loaded with roughly 200 ng genomic DNA, equivalent to approximately 27,000 T cell genomes. Purified libraries were quantified with a Qubit 3.0 fluorometer, sized on a Bioanalyzer 2100, and re-quantified with the KAPA Library Quantification kit. Every immunoSEQ 96-well plate was sequenced on a dedicated single-read 150-cycle Illumina NextSeq 550 flow cell. In the paper's pipeline: Because only junctional sequences without quality scores were contained in the immunoSEQ output, filtering matching that applied to full-length reads could not be performed. To assign V/J genes and CDR3, sequences were annotated using PyIR, a Python wrapper for IgBLAST v1.9, with IMGT germline references. Reads with weak V/J assignments (E-value above 1e-6), missing CDR3, stop codons, out-of-frame junctions, or ambiguous translated residues were removed. V3J clonotypes were defined as sequences sharing the same inferred V gene, J gene, and CDR3 amino acid sequence. Percentage overlap between repertoires was computed as shared unique clonotypes divided by the size of the smaller repertoire. Three approaches were used to assess repertoire richness: RTK rarefaction, the Chao1 estimator, and Recon v2.1 estimates of unobserved clonotypes. Generation probabilities were computed with OLGA for all TCRbeta clonotypes obtained by the gDNA method from several donors. TCRdb mirrors the immuneACCESS table, restricted to in-frame sequences. Some clones are absent from its copies; in checked studies, under half trace to an unresolved V gene, and the reason for the others is unknown. V, J and clone size derive from that table, while D and trimming were established from the DNA sequence. The sample includes around 690,000 clones, with roughly 91% observed a single time. Of the sample, 34% is held by the ten largest clones.

The donors were healthy, HIV-negative adults who had no recently reported acute infections or vaccinations. Every donor was a Caucasian adult residing in Nashville, Tennessee, USA. CD8 memory samples were composed of magnetically selected CD45RO+ cells combined with CCR7-negative CD45RA+ effector memory (TemRA) cells. Blood was collected by leukapheresis, and PBMCs were isolated by Ficoll-Histopaque density gradient centrifugation and then cryopreserved in liquid nitrogen vapor phase. Analytical flow cytometry was used to check the purity and quantity of each magnetically sorted T cell population. Genomic DNA was isolated from each sorted fraction and quantified by UV absorbance on a Nanodrop 2000c. A remark on this clone: What this receptor recognizes is not known. Base qualities are not at hand, and no much larger clone is one base apart.

From the germline V gene, CDR1 is SGHAT and CDR2 is FQNNGV. The CDR3 sequence holds 15 residues, the cysteine and phenylalanine included. Solely the CDR3 DNA is kept, with 45 bases framed from the first base. Deletion took 3 bases off V and 3 bases off J, with a span of 14 bases between the germline ends. The sample comprised memory CD8+ T cells from PBMCs. The sample's cell subset or site, from its label and the paper: CD45RO+ cells pooled with CCR7-negative TemRA cells. The sequence links TRBV11-2 to TRBJ1-1; a tentative D call is TRBD1 (6 bases match). The source of this sequence is a man aged 18 to 35 in good health. Some clones in this sample may be carry-over from other donors' samples. The CDR3 loop reads CASSFFRGTDTEAFF. The nucleotide sequence reads TGTGCCAGCAGCTTTTTCAGGGGAACGGACACTGAAGCTTTCTTT.